The 12 T cell receptor beta chains listed next were all sequenced from one sample in a study of shared clonotypes between healthy human individuals. The assay was immunoSEQ multiplex PCR, and TCRdb's table has in-frame clones only and misses some. The table records nearly 600,000 clones, over 95% of them present only once. Naive CD8 cells, CD45RO-negative and positively selected for CCR7, excluded terminally differentiated effector memory CD45RA+ cells. The specimen sequenced was naive CD8+ T cells sorted from blood. These receptor sequences come from a woman in her thirties in good health.

The chain carries TRBV5-6 and TRBJ1-1; weak D call: TRBD1 (5 bases). The CDR3 is 14 amino acids. The ends were cut back, 7 bases at V and 1 base at J, with 14 bases in the middle. Per germline, CDR1 SGHDT and CDR2 YYEEEE. The CDR3 reads CASREGATNTEAFF. DNA of the CDR3: TGTGCCAGCCGGGAAGGGGCGACGAACACTGAAGCTTTCTTT.

This clone has a single count. This chain connects TRBV29-1 to TRBJ1-1, with D maybe TRBD1 (6 bases). Germline assignment: CDR1 SQVTM and CDR2 ANQGSEA. V was trimmed by 6 bases and J by 3 bases, leaving 11 bases between them. The CDR3 extends over 12 amino acids. CDR3 residues: CSVEGGYTEAFF. CDR3 DNA: TGCAGCGTGGAGGGGGGGTACACTGAAGCTTTCTTT. The variable domain in full, completed from reference TRBV29-1 and TRBJ1-1, reads SAVISQKPSRDICQRGTSLTIQCQVDSQVTMMFWYRQQPGQSLTLIATANQGSEATYESGFVIDKFPISRPNLTFSTLTVSNMSPEDSSIYLCSVEGGYTEAFFGQGTRLTVV.

The chain employs TRBV7-8 and TRBJ2-7; 7 positions agree with TRBD2. Per germline, CDR1 SGHVS and CDR2 FQNEAQ. This CDR3 contains 20 residues. With V trimmed by 1 base and J by 0 bases, 18 bases remained unmatched. The CDR3 spells CASSLGGLGPGGSYSYEQYF. CDR3 bases: TGTGCCAGCAGCTTAGGCGGTTTGGGGCCCGGCGGGAGCTACTCCTACGAGCAGTACTTC.

The chain carries TRBV13 and TRBJ2-7; D is undetermined. CDR1 is PRHDT and CDR2 is FYEKMQ in the germline V gene (reference sequence). Trimming took off 5 bases at V and 4 bases at J, with 15 bases between the two ends. The CDR3 covers 14 residues. CDR3 DNA: TGTGCCAGCAGCCCGGATAGCCGATCTTACGAGCAGTACTTC. Translated, it gives CASSPDSRSYEQYF. Full variable domain (outside the CDR3, taken from reference TRBV13 and TRBJ2-7): AAGVIQSPRHLIKEKRETATLKCYPIPRHDTVYWYQQGPGQDPQFLISFYEKMQSDKGSIPDRFSAQQFSDYHSELNMSSLELGDSALYFCASSPDSRSYEQYFGPGTRLTVT.

This chain links TRBV7-9 with TRBJ1-5; D uncertain. Germline V gene lookup returns CDR1 SEHNR and CDR2 FQNEAQ (reference sequence). The CDR3 has 13 amino acids. Trimming took 5 bases from V and 5 from J, leaving 10 bases between them. CDR3 bases: TGTGCCAGCAGCCCCGGAGGGTATCAGCCCCAGCATTTT. Translation: CASSPGGYQPQHF. The variable domain in full, with the rest retrieved from reference TRBV7-9 and TRBJ1-5, is DTGVSQNPRHKITKRGQNVTFRCDPISEHNRLYWYRQTLGQGPEFLTYFQNEAQLEKSRLLSDRFSAERPKGSFSTLEIQRTEQGDSAMYLCASSPGGYQPQHFGDGTRLSIL.

CDR3 DNA sequence: TGTGCCAGCAGCTTGACAATAGCGGGAGCTTTGGAGACCCAGTACTTC. Translated, it gives CASSLTIAGALETQYF. The chain combines TRBV5-8 with TRBJ2-5; the match to TRBD2 covers 9 bases. The trim removed 1 base at V and 5 bases at J, leaving 9 bases unmatched. The CDR3 spans 16 residues. From germline, CDR1 is SGHTS and CDR2 YDEGEE.

This clone was recorded only once. The V and J genes are TRBV6-5 and TRBJ2-1; D ambiguous. Germline values: CDR1 MNHEY, CDR2 SVGAGI. The V and J ends lost 5 bases and 5 bases respectively, with 16 bases between them. The CDR3 is made up of 15 amino acids. CDR3 region: CASSTSAWGNNEQFF. The CDR3 DNA reads as TGTGCCAGCAGTACTTCCGCCTGGGGAAACAATGAGCAGTTCTTC.

The gene calls are TRBV28 and TRBJ1-4; a weak D match, TRBD1 (5 bases). With 6 bases removed from V and 7 bases from J, the gap between germline ends came to 15 bases. The CDR3 runs 14 residues. The germline CDR1 and CDR2 sequences are MDHEN and SYDVKM. CDR3 amino acids: CASRVRAGGEKLFF. As DNA, the CDR3 is TGTGCCAGCAGAGTACGGGCGGGGGGTGAAAAACTGTTTTTT.

The chain has TRBV6-1 and TRBJ2-2; no reliable D call. This CDR3 comprises 16 residues. Trimming pared 3 bases from V and 4 bases from J, leaving 15 bases between. Germline V gene data show CDR1 as MNHNS and CDR2 as SASEGT. CDR3 amino acids: CASSETPGATTGELFF. Written as DNA, the CDR3 is TGTGCCAGCAGTGAGACGCCTGGAGCAACCACCGGGGAGCTGTTTTTT.

V gene TRBV27 combines with J gene TRBJ1-5, with D unclear. Trimming shortened V by 3 bases and J by 5 bases, and 5 bases separated the two germline ends. Germline assignment: CDR1 MNHEY and CDR2 SMNVEV (reference sequence). The CDR3 totals 12 residues. In nucleotides, the CDR3 is TGTGCCAGCAGTTTTATCGATCAGCCCCAGCATTTT. Amino acids: CASSFIDQPQHF.

The chain recombines TRBV11-2 with TRBJ2-7; unclear D gene. Germline CDR1 reads SGHAT; CDR2 reads FQNNGV. The CDR3 consists of 13 residues. Trimming pared 3 bases from V and 4 bases from J, leaving 10 bases between. CDR3 DNA sequence: TGTGCCAGCAGCTTTCACTTCGGATACGAGCAGTACTTC. It encodes CASSFHFGYEQYF.

The chain uses TRBV27 and TRBJ2-2; 14 bases fit TRBD2. Per the germline V gene, CDR1 is MNHEY and CDR2 is SMNVEV (reference sequence). The CDR3 extends over 16 amino acids. V shed 3 bases, J shed 7 bases, and the junction held 4 bases outside the gene matches. The CDR3 region has the DNA TGTGCCAGCAGTTTCCGACTAGCGGGGGGGGACGGGGAGCTGTTTTTT. As protein: CASSFRLAGGDGELFF.